These 23 T cell receptor beta chains were all obtained from the same sample, sequenced in a study of blood T cells in healthy people across ages. Together with a sample-barcoded 5' primer, a J-beta primer mix was included in a second PCR lasting roughly 6 to 12 cycles. TCRdb itself ran the 5' RACE reads through MiXCR, one entry per CDR3 protein. The sample yields some 1,000,000 distinct CDR3 sequences, approximately 26% seen once. These data also featured in a second study, about T cells of mothers and their children.

The specimen sequenced was blood. These receptor sequences come from a girl aged 2-10 years in good health.

This clonotype was recorded a few times. The CDR3 DNA reads TGCAGTGCTAGAGATCTCGTGGGACGGTTTGAAGCTTTCTTT. Its translation is CSARDLVGRFEAFF. V usage is TRBV20-1 and J usage is TRBJ1-1, with TRBD1 as a possible D gene (5 bases). The V end was cut by 0 bases, the J end by 7 bases, with 15 bases between. Per germline, CDR1 DFQATT and CDR2 SNEGSKA (reference sequence). The CDR3 extends over 14 amino acids.

This chain connects TRBV29-1 to TRBJ2-1; D is unclear. The last part of the DNA fits TRBJ2-7 better; the J call may be wrong. There are 13 residues in the CDR3. Germline V gene lookup returns CDR1 SQVTM and CDR2 ANQGSEA. The CDR3 nucleotides read TGCAGCGTTCAAGGGTCATCTGTCCACGAGCAGTACTTC. It specifies CSVQGSSVHEQYF.

The V and J genes are TRBV4-1 and TRBJ2-1; either TRBD1 or TRBD2 may supply D (5 bases each). The V gene's germline CDR1 is MGHRA and CDR2 YSYEKL. V was shortened by 4 bases and J by 6 bases, with 13 bases between the two germline ends. This CDR3 region has 14 residues. The CDR3 DNA sequence: TGCGCCAGCAGCCTGGGACCCAATTCCAATGAGCAGTTCTTC. Translated: CASSLGPNSNEQFF.

The CDR3 spells CASKGLAGGDIQYF. CDR3 nucleotide sequence: TGCGCCAGCAAAGGTTTGGCCGGAGGGGACATTCAGTACTTC. The chain recombines TRBV5-1 with TRBJ2-4, with TRBD2 as a possible D gene (6 bases). In germline, CDR1 is SGHRS, CDR2 YFSETQ. This CDR3 is built from 14 residues. V was shortened by 6 bases and J by 8 bases, with 18 bases between the two germline ends. The full variable domain, rest sourced from reference TRBV5-1 and TRBJ2-4, is KAGVTQTPRYLIKTRGQQVTLSCSPISGHRSVSWYQQTPGQGLQFLFEYFSETQRNKGNFPGRFSGRQFSNSRSEMNVSTLELGDSALYLCASKGLAGGDIQYFGAGTRLSVL.

The table lists this clonotype with a few counts. The CDR3 nucleotides read TGTGCCAGCAGTTACGGGACAGTACCCTACGAGCAGTACTTC. Its protein is CASSYGTVPYEQYF. This chain connects TRBV6-6 to TRBJ2-7; 7 bases match TRBD1. This CDR3 region has 14 residues. In germline, CDR1 is MNHNY, CDR2 SVGAGI (reference sequence). The V and J ends lost 2 bases and 2 bases, in that order; junction bases with no gene match: 3.

In its sample, this clonotype was seen a few times. This chain connects TRBV28 to TRBJ1-3; D might be TRBD1 (5 bases). Trimming took off 5 bases at V and 4 bases at J, with 15 bases between the two ends. The CDR3 has 15 amino acids. The germline V gene encodes CDR1 MDHEN and CDR2 SYDVKM. Here the CDR3 reads CASSPTLTVGNTIYF. The CDR3 DNA follows: TGTGCCAGCAGTCCAACCTTGACAGTGGGAAACACCATATATTTT.

This clonotype has only a few counts. The chain recombines TRBV12-3 or TRBV12-4 with TRBJ2-7; no clear D gene. The germline V and J ends were trimmed by 4 bases and 2 bases, with 9 bases remaining between them. The CDR3 length is 13 residues. CDR3 residues: CASSSLDAYEQYF. The CDR3 region has the DNA TGTGCCAGCAGTTCCTTAGATGCCTACGAGCAGTACTTC.

This sequence joins TRBV20-1 and TRBJ1-1; D perhaps matches TRBD1 (6 bases). This CDR3 is 11 amino acids long. V dropped 7 bases and J dropped 4 bases, with 10 bases sitting between them. Germline values: CDR1 DFQATT, CDR2 SNEGSKA (reference sequence). CDR3 coding DNA: TGCAGTGGAGGGGGTAGCACTGAAGCTTTCTTT. As protein: CSGGGSTEAFF.

The table lists this clonotype with a few counts. The genes are TRBV20-1 and TRBJ2-7; D uncertain. V lost 3 bases and J 0 bases, leaving 18 bases between the germline ends. This CDR3 spans 16 amino acids. Per germline, CDR1 DFQATT and CDR2 SNEGSKA (reference sequence). The CDR3 nucleotides read TGCAGTGCTAGTGGCCCCCCGGGCAGGAGCTCCTACGAGCAGTACTTC. Residues: CSASGPPGRSSYEQYF.

This clonotype showed up just a few times. At one of its ends the junction is not consistent with the germline gene, which may arise from a read error. The CDR3 nucleotides read TGCGCCAGCAACATGGGTTTGAACACTGAAGCTTTCTTT. This gives the protein CASNMGLNTEAFF. The rearrangement uses TRBV12-3 or TRBV12-4 and TRBJ1-1, with D unresolved. The CDR3 covers 13 residues.

This clonotype was recorded a few times. V usage is TRBV29-1 and J usage is TRBJ1-2; 7 bases line up with TRBD1. The CDR3 consists of 14 residues. V trimming: 4 bases; J trimming: 5 bases; junction bases outside the gene matches: 10. Germline-derived CDR1 and CDR2 are SQVTM and ANQGSEA. The CDR3 spells CSVVPRTGSYGYTF. The CDR3 bases are TGCAGCGTTGTGCCTAGGACAGGCAGTTATGGCTACACCTTC.

In its sample, this clonotype was seen a few times. This chain uses TRBV6-1 with TRBJ2-1, with D uncertain. V dropped 0 bases and J dropped 12 bases, with 6 bases sitting between them. CDR1 is MNHNS and CDR2 is SASEGT in the germline V gene. The CDR3 totals 11 residues. The chain's CDR3 is CASSEARGQFF. CDR3 nucleotide sequence: TGTGCCAGCAGTGAAGCGAGAGGGCAGTTCTTC.

The chain is built from TRBV6-5 and TRBJ2-5; 7 bases map to TRBD1. The ends lost 6 bases at V and 5 bases at J; junction bases unmatched: 6. Germline values: CDR1 MNHEY, CDR2 SVGAGI. CDR3 size: 13 residues. CDR3: CASRNRGMETQYF. As DNA, the CDR3 is TGTGCCAGCAGAAACAGGGGAATGGAGACCCAGTACTTC.

This clonotype was recorded a few times. The chain has TRBV15 and TRBJ2-4, with 12 positions matching TRBD2. The CDR3 length is 18 residues. Looked up from germline, CDR1 is LNHNV and CDR2 is YYDKDF (reference sequence). J lost 1 base, V lost 6 bases, and 10 bases had no gene match. This CDR3 is CATSSRLAGGPAKNIQYF. In DNA, the CDR3 is TGTGCCACCAGTAGCAGGCTAGCGGGAGGGCCCGCCAAAAACATTCAGTACTTC.

This clonotype was counted between two and nine times. The rearrangement links TRBV9 to TRBJ2-2, with 9 nucleotides matching TRBD2. Trimming at V came to 7 bases and at J to 0 bases, leaving 13 bases not matched to a gene. This CDR3 contains 18 residues. Germline loops: CDR1 SGDLS, CDR2 YYNGEE. The CDR3 DNA reads TGTGCCAGCGCGAATCCCTTAGCGGGGGCCCCGAACACCGGGGAGCTGTTTTTT. Its protein is CASANPLAGAPNTGELFF.

This clonotype was observed a few times. The chain links TRBV7-3 to TRBJ2-3; 11 bases fit TRBD1. The V gene's germline CDR1 is SGHTA and CDR2 FQGTGA. This CDR3 region has 18 residues. V dropped 5 bases and J dropped 3; count of bases not matched to a gene: 13. CDR3 nucleotides: TGTGCCAGCAGCCCCACCTGGGGGGACAGGGGGATGACAGATACGCAGTATTTT. It codes for CASSPTWGDRGMTDTQYF.

This clonotype has only a few counts. The chain combines TRBV6-5 with TRBJ2-7; D not certain. Germline loops: CDR1 MNHEY, CDR2 SVGAGI. V shed 4 bases and J shed 1 base, with 17 bases lying between them. The CDR3 loop spans 16 amino acids. DNA for the CDR3: TGTGCCAGCAGTTCAGAAATTCAGACGGGTTCCTACGAGCAGTACTTC. As protein: CASSSEIQTGSYEQYF.

The V and J genes are TRBV7-3 and TRBJ2-7, with D possibly TRBD1 on 5 matching bases. This CDR3 comprises 13 residues. Trimming took off 5 bases at V and 1 base at J, with 9 bases between the two ends. Per the germline V gene, CDR1 is SGHTA and CDR2 is FQGTGA. This CDR3 is CASSKTVSYEQYF. In DNA, the CDR3 is TGTGCCAGCAGCAAGACAGTTTCCTACGAGCAGTACTTC.

This sequence joins TRBV20-1 and TRBJ2-4; D gene unclear. Deletions cut 6 bases from V and 6 bases from J, with 18 bases between. Germline V gives CDR1 DFQATT, CDR2 SNEGSKA (reference sequence). This CDR3 spans 14 amino acids. In DNA, the CDR3 is TGCAGTGCCTGGGGTCTTCCCGGCGGAAACATTCAGTACTTC. Protein sequence: CSAWGLPGGNIQYF.

A few counts support this clonotype. The chain recombines TRBV27 with TRBJ2-1, with TRBD1 matching 12 bases. The CDR3 contains 14 residues. Looked up from germline, CDR1 is MNHEY and CDR2 is SMNVEV (reference sequence). V trimming: 8 bases; J trimming: 6 bases; junction bases outside the gene matches: 5. This chain's CDR3 is CASFRDRGLNEQFF. The CDR3 bases are TGTGCCAGCTTCCGGGACAGGGGGCTCAATGAGCAGTTCTTC.

J is TRBJ2-7 and V is TRBV29-1; no clear D gene. The CDR3 spans 12 residues. Germline loops: CDR1 SQVTM, CDR2 ANQGSEA. V gave up 7 bases and J gave up 0 bases, with 10 bases separating them. CDR3 in DNA: TGCAGCGCCCTTGACGGCTCCTACGAGCAGTACTTC. Its translation: CSALDGSYEQYF.

The chain links TRBV3-1 to TRBJ2-5; perhaps TRBD2 as D (5 bases). The CDR3 is made up of 15 amino acids. Looked up from germline, CDR1 is LGHDT and CDR2 is YNNKEL (reference sequence). The germline V and J ends were trimmed by 2 bases and 4 bases, with 14 bases remaining between them. CDR3 protein: CASSQRGLAPETQYF. CDR3 sequence (DNA): TGTGCCAGCAGCCAACGCGGACTGGCTCCAGAGACCCAGTACTTC.

The chain employs TRBV5-1 and TRBJ2-7; 8 bases align to TRBD2. Germline V lookup: CDR1 SGHRS, CDR2 YFSETQ. With 3 bases clipped from V and 0 bases from J, the junction kept 5 bases outside the gene matches. This CDR3 is built from 15 residues. The DNA for the CDR3 is TGCGCCAGCAGCTCGTTTAGCGGGAACTCCTACGAGCAGTACTTC. It specifies CASSSFSGNSYEQYF.